This passage covers 2 T cell receptor beta chains from one sample sequenced in a study of low-dose radiotherapy and immunotherapy resistance in tumors. Primers used for first-strand cDNA, a TRAV- and TRBV-specific set, covered both alpha and beta chains. Amplification of TCRs used a constant-region primer and V-primer adapter for around 18 PCR cycles. TCRdb processed the reads anew with MiXCR; each CDR3 protein has one entry. The table includes around 80,000 distinct CDR3 sequences, 17% detected once. Stated time point: after trial treatment. Indicated treatment: LDRT plus nivolumab, ipilimumab, low-dose cyclophosphamide and aspirin (RACIN trial). The starting material was PBMCs, obtained after low-dose radiotherapy plus immunotherapy. The receptor source for this set is a male donor with prostate cancer.

This clonotype was detected many times. The V and J genes are TRBV28 and TRBJ1-6; 7 positions agree with TRBD1. The CDR3 covers 14 residues. With 2 bases clipped from V and 7 bases from J, the junction kept 2 bases outside the gene matches. CDR1 is MDHEN, CDR2 SYDVKM, per germline. The CDR3 region is CASSLGRGNSPLHF. CDR3 coding DNA: TGTGCCAGCAGTTTAGGCAGGGGGAATTCACCCCTCCACTTT.

This clonotype has a count of ten or more. The V and J genes are TRBV6-5 and TRBJ2-1, with D uncertain. This CDR3 contains 12 residues. Germline-derived CDR1 and CDR2 are MNHEY and SVGAGI. V was cut by 10 bases and J by 7 bases, with 14 bases left in between. The CDR3 here is CATRDGGNEQFF. CDR3 sequence (DNA): TGTGCCACTCGTGACGGTGGAAATGAGCAGTTCTTC.